This TCR beta chain was documented in a study of T-cell reconstitution after alpha-beta-depleted transplantation in children. Overall study results and limits: T-cell counts and diversity at one year post-transplant came mainly from newly produced T cells.

Unmatched junction bases numbered 23, after V lost 8 bases and J lost 3 bases. This CDR3 is 19 amino acids long. Germline values: CDR1 MNHNS, CDR2 SASEGT. In regard to this clonotype: Its antigen is unidentified.

Unique molecular identifiers featured in how the TCRbeta library was prepared. TCRdb independently ran MiXCR on the PCR reads; one entry per CDR3 protein. The sample yields about 510,000 distinct CDR3 sequences, over 10% seen once. The clonotype comes from a female patient between 2 and 10 years old who had a stem cell transplant for aplastic anemia, so the T cells may come from the graft donor. The sample in question was PBMCs, mostly from graft donor cells, obtained 180 days after TCRalphabeta/CD19-depleted stem cell transplant. The rearrangement joins TRBV6-1 to TRBJ2-7, with TRBD2 matching over 9 bases. For the CDR3, the DNA is TGTGCCAGCGGATTGGGAGTCGCCCTTGCGGGAGGGGCCGACTACGAGCAGTACTTC. It is translated as CASGLGVALAGGADYEQYF.